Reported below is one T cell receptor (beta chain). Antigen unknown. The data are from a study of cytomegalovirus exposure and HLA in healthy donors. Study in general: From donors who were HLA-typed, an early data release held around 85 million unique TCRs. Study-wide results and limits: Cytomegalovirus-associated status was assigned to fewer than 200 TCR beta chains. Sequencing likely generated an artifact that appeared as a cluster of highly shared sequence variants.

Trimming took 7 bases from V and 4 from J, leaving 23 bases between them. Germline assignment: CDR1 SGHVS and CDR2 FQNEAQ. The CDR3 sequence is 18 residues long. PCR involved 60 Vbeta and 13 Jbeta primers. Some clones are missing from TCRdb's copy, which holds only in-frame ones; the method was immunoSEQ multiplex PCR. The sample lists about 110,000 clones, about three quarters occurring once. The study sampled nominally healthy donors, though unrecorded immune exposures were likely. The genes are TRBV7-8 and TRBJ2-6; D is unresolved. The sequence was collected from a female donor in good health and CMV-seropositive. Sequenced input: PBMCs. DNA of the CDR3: TGTGCCAGCAACGCGATAATAGGCCAGGCTGGAGGGGCCAACGTCCTGACTTTC. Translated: CASNAIIGQAGGANVLTF.